This TCR beta chain was documented in a study of control samples from healthy donors and cancer patients. The CDR3 consists of 18 residues. Trimming at V came to 4 bases and at J to 7 bases, leaving 14 bases not matched to a gene. Germline V lookup: CDR1 SGHNT, CDR2 YYREEE (reference sequence). Sequencing used immunoSEQ multiplex PCR; TCRdb keeps in-frame clones, though not all of them. In the table there are about 120,000 clones, roughly nine tenths of which are singletons. The chain links TRBV5-4 to TRBJ2-2; 12 bases fit TRBD1. The sample comprised blood. The TCR sequence derives from a man between 18 and 35 years old in good health. In DNA form, the CDR3 reads TGTGCCAGCAGCCGACCGGGACAGGGGGCGGGACGTATCGGGGAGCTGTTTTTT. The encoded protein is CASSRPGQGAGRIGELFF. Full variable domain (outside the CDR3, taken from reference TRBV5-4 and TRBJ2-2): ETGVTQSPTHLIKTRGQQVTLRCSSQSGHNTVSWYQQALGQGPQFIFQYYREEENGRGNFPPRFSGLQFPNYSSELNVNALELDDSALYLCASSRPGQGAGRIGELFFGEGSRLTVL.